This T cell receptor (beta chain) originates from a study of T cell repertoires in cytomegalovirus infection. Study background: Public TCR beta signatures indicated both CMV infection and matching HLA type. Study-wide results and limits: The ex vivo response was dominated by HLA-C-restricted CMV-specific TCR beta clonotypes.

TCRdb called the reads again in MiXCR, with one record for every CDR3 protein. The sample has tens of thousands of distinct CDR3 sequences; 20% to 25% are singletons. Comments on this clonotype: What it binds is not known.

CDR3 length equals 13 residues. J was trimmed by 1 base and V by 11 bases; bases with no gene match: 3. Germline CDR1 reads MNHEY; CDR2 reads SMNVEV (reference sequence). This TCR came from a human donor in good health (CMV status not recorded). Some clones in this sample may be carry-over from other donors' samples. This chain connects TRBV27 to TRBJ2-3, with 10 bases that match TRBD2. Sequencing used PBMCs, sequenced either directly or after in vitro stimulation (not recorded which). The CDR3 sequence: CAGLAGGTDTQYF. DNA of the CDR3: TGTGCCGGCCTAGCGGGAGGCACAGATACGCAGTATTTT.